These 30 T cell receptor beta chains were all obtained from the same sample, sequenced in a study of OX40 agonist ivuxolimab in advanced cancers. Produced via immunoSEQ multiplex PCR; TCRdb's table is partial and in-frame only. The sample yields tens of thousands of clones, roughly 87% seen once. The source was CD4+ or CD8+ T cells sorted from blood, collected in a trial of the OX40 agonist ivuxolimab. These receptors all stem from an adult with an advanced solid tumor such as melanoma, head and neck, liver or kidney cancer.

The genes are TRBV6-6 and TRBJ2-7; TRBD1 matches 9 bases. V trimming: 5 bases; J trimming: 3 bases; junction bases outside the gene matches: 5. Germline V gene lookup returns CDR1 MNHNY and CDR2 SVGAGI (reference sequence). The CDR3 contains 14 residues. The CDR3 DNA reads TGTGCCAGCAGTACGGGACAGGGAGGCTACGAGCAGTACGTC. Its translation: CASSTGQGGYEQYV.

This chain uses TRBV11-3 with TRBJ2-1, with unresolved D. The CDR3 spans 14 residues. The V and J ends lost 1 base and 6 bases respectively, with 10 bases between them. Looked up from germline, CDR1 is SGHNT and CDR2 is YENEEA. The DNA of the CDR3 is TGTGCCAGCAGCTTAGGAGCAGAATCCAATGAGCAGTTCTTC. Encoded protein: CASSLGAESNEQFF.

J is TRBJ1-1 and V is TRBV27; 7 bases are a match to TRBD1. This CDR3 is 14 amino acids long. Germline V gene data show CDR1 as MNHEY and CDR2 as SMNVEV (reference sequence). V lost 3 bases, J lost 7 bases, and 8 bases stayed unmatched. CDR3 region: CASSFAAGTDEAFF. CDR3 sequence (DNA): TGTGCCAGCAGTTTCGCTGCCGGGACAGATGAAGCTTTCTTT.

This clone turned up a few times. The chain links TRBV10-3 to TRBJ2-2; 7 bases map to TRBD1. This CDR3 comprises 14 residues. V lost 11 bases to trimming and J lost 3 bases; unmatched junction nucleotides: 9. CDR1 and CDR2 from the germline V gene are ENHRY and SYGVKD. The CDR3 nucleotides read TGTGCCGTCACAGGGGAGATAGACACCGGGGAGCTGTTTTTT. Amino acids: CAVTGEIDTGELFF.

J is TRBJ1-4 and V is TRBV5-6, with a possible D match to TRBD1 (6 bases). Deletions cut 2 bases from V and 8 bases from J, with 13 bases between. The CDR3 runs 14 residues. Germline values: CDR1 SGHDT, CDR2 YYEEEE. The CDR3 reads CASSFRTVKEKLFF. In DNA form, the CDR3 reads TGTGCCAGCAGCTTCCGGACAGTTAAAGAAAAACTGTTTTTT.

The gene calls are TRBV9 and TRBJ1-5; 10 bases are a match to TRBD1. Looked up from germline, CDR1 is SGDLS and CDR2 is YYNGEE. CDR3 length equals 15 residues. The J segment lost 5 bases and the V segment lost 3 bases, leaving 5 bases of the junction unmatched. This CDR3 reads CASSGEDRGDQPQHF. DNA of the CDR3: TGTGCCAGCAGCGGGGAGGACAGGGGGGATCAGCCCCAGCATTTT.

V usage is TRBV11-2 and J usage is TRBJ1-2, with D maybe TRBD1 (5 bases). Trimming shortened V by 4 bases and J by 0 bases, and 15 bases separated the two germline ends. CDR3 length: 16 residues. Germline values: CDR1 SGHAT, CDR2 FQNNGV. The CDR3 coding sequence is TGTGCCAGCAGCTCCAACGCGGGGCCGACTAACTATGGCTACACCTTC. As protein: CASSSNAGPTNYGYTF. Supplemented by reference TRBV11-2 and TRBJ1-2, the full variable domain reads EAGVAQSPRYKIIEKRQSVAFWCNPISGHATLYWYQQILGQGPKLLIQFQNNGVVDDSQLPKDRFSAERLKGVDSTLKIQPAKLEDSAVYLCASSSNAGPTNYGYTFGSGTRLTVV.

The V and J genes are TRBV5-8 and TRBJ2-1, with TRBD2 matching over 10 bases. Germline lookup yields CDR1 SGHTS and CDR2 YDEGEE. J gave up 8 bases and V 5 bases, and 13 bases lay outside the gene matches. The CDR3 runs 16 residues. The CDR3 DNA sequence: TGTGCCAGCAGTTGGGCGGCTAGCGGGGGAGCCCATGAGCAGTTCTTC. Its protein product is CASSWAASGGAHEQFF.

V and J are TRBV19 and TRBJ2-5; a weak D match, TRBD2 (5 bases). The closer fit of TRBJ2-7 to the DNA end suggests the J call may be wrong. The CDR3 spans 15 residues. Germline V gives CDR1 LNHDA, CDR2 SQIVND (reference sequence). CDR3 residues: CASSIGRSGTYEQYF. In DNA, the CDR3 is TGTGCCAGTAGTATAGGCCGCTCGGGGACCTACGAGCAGTACTTC.

The chain couples TRBV11-2 to TRBJ1-3; D gene uncertain. V lost 5 bases, J lost 3 bases, and 8 bases lay in between. Germline assignment: CDR1 SGHAT and CDR2 FQNNGV. The CDR3 is made up of 13 amino acids. The CDR3: CASSRTDGNTIYF. CDR3 DNA: TGTGCCAGCAGCAGGACCGATGGAAACACCATATATTTT.

J is TRBJ2-1 and V is TRBV2; 10 nucleotides align to TRBD2. With V trimmed by 4 bases and J by 0 bases, 0 bases remained unmatched. Germline V gene data show CDR1 as SNHLY and CDR2 as FYNNEI. This CDR3 is built from 15 residues. CDR3 sequence reads: CASSGTSGSYNEQFF. The CDR3 nucleotides read TGTGCCAGCAGTGGGACTAGCGGCTCCTACAATGAGCAGTTCTTC.

The CDR3 sequence is CASSEGRAGYGPQHF. The CDR3 DNA reads TGTGCCAGCAGTGAAGGTAGGGCGGGGTACGGGCCCCAGCATTTT. The chain uses TRBV2 and TRBJ1-5, with D unresolved. V lost 1 base to trimming and J lost 9 bases, with 16 bases between them. The CDR3 runs 15 residues. The V gene's germline CDR1 is SNHLY and CDR2 FYNNEI.

The V gene is TRBV7-9, the J gene TRBJ1-6; D possibly corresponds to TRBD1 (6 bases). The length of the CDR3 is 12 residues. Germline CDR1 and CDR2: SEHNR and FQNEAQ (reference sequence). Trimming took 5 bases from V and 13 from J, leaving 12 bases between them. CDR3 sequence reads: CASSEDSLPLHF. CDR3 DNA sequence: TGTGCCAGCAGCGAGGACAGTCTCCCCCTCCACTTT.

This clone was observed a few times. The J gene is TRBJ2-5, the V gene TRBV5-1; no clear D gene. Germline CDR1 SGHRS, CDR2 YFSETQ. Deletions cut 0 bases from V and 0 bases from J, with 6 bases between. The CDR3 extends over 14 amino acids. CDR3 loop: CASSLARYQETQYF. In DNA, the CDR3 is TGCGCCAGCAGCTTGGCCCGGTACCAAGAGACCCAGTACTTC.

The chain has TRBV21-1 and TRBJ1-2. TRBV21-1 is flagged as a pseudogene. CDR3 length: 13 amino acids. CDR3 region: CASSPGTDLGYTF. Here the CDR3 DNA reads TGTGCCAGCAGCCCAGGGACTGACCTTGGCTACACCTTC.

The chain links TRBV9 to TRBJ2-1, with D hard to call. Germline values: CDR1 SGDLS, CDR2 YYNGEE. V was cut by 1 base and J by 3 bases, with 2 bases left in between. CDR3 size: 12 residues. Written as DNA, the CDR3 is TGTGCCAGCAGCGTACACTACAATGAGCAGTTCTTC. As protein: CASSVHYNEQFF.

V is TRBV19 and J is TRBJ2-2; 9 positions match TRBD2. CDR3 length equals 18 residues. V trimming: 5 bases; J trimming: 2 bases; junction bases outside the gene matches: 12. Germline assignment: CDR1 LNHDA and CDR2 SQIVND (reference sequence). The CDR3 loop reads CASSSASGVPSNTGELFF. DNA for the CDR3: TGTGCCAGTAGTTCAGCTAGCGGGGTCCCGTCTAACACCGGGGAGCTGTTTTTT.

This clone was seen a single time. This chain uses TRBV30 with TRBJ1-6; 12 bases line up with TRBD1. CDR1 is GTSNPN and CDR2 is SVGIG in the germline V gene (reference sequence). V gave up 8 bases and J gave up 6 bases; unmatched junction bases: 14. The CDR3 spans 17 residues. CDR3 loop: CAGMSGTGGFLNSPLHF. The CDR3 DNA follows: TGTGCCGGGATGTCCGGGACAGGGGGCTTCCTTAATTCACCCCTCCACTTT. Full variable domain (remainder filled in from reference TRBV30 and TRBJ1-6): SQTIHQWPATLVQPVGSPLSLECTVEGTSNPNLYWYRQAAGRGLQLLFYSVGIGQISSEVPQNLSASRPQDRQFILSSKKLLLSDSGFYLCAGMSGTGGFLNSPLHFGNGTRLTVT.

J is TRBJ2-5 and V is TRBV14; possible D gene TRBD1, 7 bases. Looked up from germline, CDR1 is SGHDN and CDR2 is FVKESK. The CDR3 extends over 18 amino acids. V shed 1 base and J shed 5 bases, with 23 bases lying between them. CDR3 bases: TGTGCCAGCAGCCAAGGAGGAGCCAGGGGGGCCATGGGGGAGACCCAGTACTTC. The encoded protein is CASSQGGARGAMGETQYF.

V gene TRBV4-1 combines with J gene TRBJ2-1; the match to TRBD2 covers 9 bases. Germline V gene sequence: CDR1 MGHRA, CDR2 YSYEKL. The CDR3 loop spans 14 amino acids. The V and J ends lost 3 bases and 6 bases, in that order; junction bases with no gene match: 3. The CDR3: CASSHRTSVNEQFF. The CDR3 DNA sequence: TGCGCCAGCAGCCACCGGACTAGCGTCAATGAGCAGTTCTTC.

The chain recombines TRBV28 with TRBJ2-3; the match to TRBD2 covers 8 bases. This CDR3 has 16 amino acids. Germline V gives CDR1 MDHEN, CDR2 SYDVKM. V dropped 1 base and J dropped 11; count of bases not matched to a gene: 14. CDR3 in DNA: TGTGCCAGCAGTTTATTCTCGGCGGGAGGCAGATCGGGGCAGTATTTT. It codes for CASSLFSAGGRSGQYF.

The chain uses TRBV19 and TRBJ2-5, with 8 bases fitting TRBD1. The CDR3 contains 16 residues. Trimming took 5 bases from V and 3 from J; bases not matched to a gene: 11. Germline assignment: CDR1 LNHDA and CDR2 SQIVND (reference sequence). CDR3 bases: TGTGCCAGTAGTCCCCGGACAGGGTCGGTAGAAGAGACCCAGTACTTC. Translated, it gives CASSPRTGSVEETQYF.

The rearrangement uses TRBV7-9 and TRBJ2-2; 7 bases align to TRBD2. With 1 base clipped from V and 6 bases from J, the junction kept 5 bases outside the gene matches. CDR1 and CDR2 from the germline V gene are SEHNR and FQNEAQ (reference sequence). CDR3 length: 15 amino acids. The CDR3 loop is CASSLGEREPGELFF. The DNA of the CDR3 is TGTGCCAGCAGCTTAGGGGAGCGGGAACCCGGGGAGCTGTTTTTT.

The V gene is TRBV19, the J gene TRBJ2-1, with TRBD2 identical over 13 bases. Germline V CDR1 and CDR2: LNHDA, SQIVND (reference sequence). CDR3 length: 18 amino acids. J lost 4 bases, V lost 6 bases, and 12 bases had no gene match. The CDR3 loop is CASSPGTSGTRRYNEQFF. CDR3 bases: TGTGCCAGTAGCCCCGGGACTAGCGGGACCAGGAGATACAATGAGCAGTTCTTC.

The gene calls are TRBV29-1 and TRBJ1-1; D unresolved. CDR1 is SQVTM, CDR2 ANQGSEA, per germline. The V end lost 4 bases, the J end lost 4 bases, and 19 bases lay between the germline ends. The CDR3 loop spans 15 amino acids. CDR3 in amino acids: CSVVFQPEVFTEAFF. In DNA, the CDR3 is TGCAGCGTTGTTTTCCAGCCGGAGGTATTCACTGAAGCTTTCTTT.

This chain links TRBV2 with TRBJ2-7; weak D call: TRBD1 (6 bases). Trimming stripped 3 bases from V and 1 base from J, with 10 bases between. This CDR3 spans 14 amino acids. CDR1 and CDR2 from the germline V gene are SNHLY and FYNNEI. CDR3 in amino acids: CASSDGQQSYEQYV. The CDR3 nucleotides are TGTGCCAGCAGTGACGGACAGCAGTCCTACGAGCAGTACGTC.

A remark on this clone: One end of the junction is discordant with germline, which a read error may explain. The chain links TRBV6-1 to TRBJ2-3; perhaps D is TRBD1 or TRBD2 (5 bases each). The CDR3 runs to 17 residues. Germline assignment: CDR1 MNHNS and CDR2 SASEGT. The CDR3 here is CASSEGTMGPYTDTQYF. The CDR3 DNA follows: TGTGCCAGCAGCGAAGGGACGATGGGGCCGTACACAGATACGCAGTATTTT.

V is TRBV2 and J is TRBJ1-6; D gene unclear. The V end lost 6 bases, the J end lost 7 bases, and 16 bases lay between the germline ends. This CDR3 is 15 amino acids long. The germline V gene encodes CDR1 SNHLY and CDR2 FYNNEI. In DNA, the CDR3 is TGTGCCAGCAGGAACGAGGGTACGGGGAATTCACCCCTCCACTTT. Protein sequence: CASRNEGTGNSPLHF.

This clone was observed once. The chain couples TRBV28 to TRBJ1-5, with a weak D call TRBD1 (6 bases). CDR1 and CDR2 (germline): MDHEN, SYDVKM. Deletions cut 4 bases from V and 4 bases from J, with 14 bases between. The CDR3 covers 15 residues. CDR3 amino acids: CASSWDTGRNQPQHF. In DNA, the CDR3 is TGTGCCAGCAGTTGGGACACCGGACGGAATCAGCCCCAGCATTTT.

The chain recombines TRBV10-1 with TRBJ2-5; tentative D call: TRBD2 (5 bases). This CDR3 is 14 amino acids long. Trimming cost V 7 bases and J 6 bases, with 18 bases left between them. CDR1 is WNHNN and CDR2 is SYGVQD in the germline V gene (reference sequence). CDR3 amino acids: CASKENAGSKTQYF. CDR3 nucleotides: TGCGCCAGCAAGGAAAATGCGGGTTCGAAGACCCAGTACTTC.